A selection of T cell receptor beta chains follows, all from one sample in a study of CD8 T cells in Susac syndrome. One entry per CDR3 protein, called by TCRdb with MiXCR from the immunoSEQ multiplex PCR reads. Of about 120,000 distinct CDR3 sequences listed, around 95% are singletons. Sequences were obtained from CD4+ T cells from PBMCs. The receptors were gathered from a human donor in good health. Each CDR3 is given with its conserved first and last residue. D genes are given only for firm matches. Size tells how often a clone was seen (once, few, many) or the class of an expanded clone, and some rows leave it out.

TRBV5-1	-	-	TRBJ2-3	CASSLAGFERSLTDTQYF	TGCGCCAGCAGCTTGGCCGGGTTCGAGCGAAGCCTCACAGATACGCAGTATTTT
TRBV4-2	TRBD2	-	TRBJ2-5	CASSQDKGPGGTQYF	TGTGCCAGCAGCCAAGATAAAGGGCCGGGAGGGACCCAGTACTTC
TRBV27	-	-	TRBJ1-5	CASSRDLTGHNQPQHF	TGTGCCAGCAGCCGCGATTTGACAGGACACAATCAGCCCCAGCATTTT
TRBV5-1	TRBD2	-	TRBJ2-3	CASSSLAGGRADTQYF	TGCGCCAGCAGCTCACTAGCGGGAGGTAGAGCAGATACGCAGTATTTT
TRBV5-1	-	-	TRBJ1-1	CASSETDRRNTEAFF	TGCGCCAGCAGCGAAACTGACAGGAGGAACACTGAAGCTTTCTTT
TRBV24-1	TRBD1	-	TRBJ1-5	CATSDPRTGIGNQPQHF	TGTGCCACCAGTGACCCCCGGACAGGTATTGGCAATCAGCCCCAGCATTTT
TRBV7-9	TRBD1	-	TRBJ2-7	CASSLDRDGYEQYF	TGTGCCAGCAGCCTTGACAGGGATGGCTACGAGCAGTACTTC
TRBV12-3/TRBV12-4	TRBD1	-	TRBJ1-6	CASLWTGNSPLHF	TGTGCCAGCCTATGGACAGGGAATTCACCCCTCCACTTT
TRBV7-9	-	-	TRBJ2-3	CASSFRGTQTDTQYF	TGTGCCAGCAGCTTTAGAGGGACTCAAACAGATACGCAGTATTTT
TRBV29-1	-	once	TRBJ2-5	CSVDRQQETQYF	TGCAGCGTTGACCGACAGCAAGAGACCCAGTACTTC
TRBV11-2	-	-	TRBJ2-3	CASSPGADTQYF	TGTGCCAGCAGCCCTGGGGCAGATACGCAGTATTTT
TRBV20-1	TRBD2	once	TRBJ2-7	CSARVAGVDEQYF	TGCAGTGCTAGAGTAGCGGGAGTGGACGAGCAGTACTTC
TRBV9	TRBD1	-	TRBJ2-5	CASSVRPGTGKETQYF	TGTGCCAGCAGCGTACGGCCCGGGACAGGGAAAGAGACCCAGTACTTC
TRBV9	-	-	TRBJ2-3	CASSVLGGDTDTQYF	TGTGCCAGCAGCGTATTGGGGGGAGACACAGATACGCAGTATTTT
TRBV14	-	-	TRBJ2-5	CASSLWSGTALETQYF	TGTGCCAGCAGCTTATGGTCCGGGACCGCCCTAGAGACCCAGTACTTC
TRBV11-2	TRBD1	-	TRBJ1-5	CASSLDRGGNQPQHF	TGTGCCAGCAGCTTGGACAGGGGGGGCAATCAGCCCCAGCATTTT
TRBV10-3	-	-	TRBJ2-1	CAISGFFGQHNEQFF	TGTGCCATCAGTGGTTTTTTCGGACAGCACAATGAGCAGTTCTTC
TRBV3-1	-	few	TRBJ1-1	CASSLQRNTEAFF	TGTGCCAGCAGCCTACAGAGGAACACTGAAGCTTTCTTT
TRBV18	-	-	TRBJ2-5	CASSEGGIAETQYF	TGTGCCAGCTCCGAAGGTGGAATAGCAGAGACCCAGTACTTC
TRBV6-2/TRBV6-3	TRBD2	few	TRBJ2-1	CASSYSTSGSGWPYNEQFF	TGTGCCAGCAGTTACTCGACGAGCGGGAGTGGATGGCCCTACAATGAGCAGTTCTTC
TRBV5-1	TRBD1	-	TRBJ1-3	CASSSGQPGNTIYF	TGCGCCAGCAGCTCGGGACAGCCTGGAAACACCATATATTTT
TRBV25-1	-	-	TRBJ1-1	CASSGTANTEAFF	TGTGCCAGCAGTGGGACAGCGAACACTGAAGCTTTCTTT
TRBV5-6	-	-	TRBJ2-3	CASSLAGSDTQYF	TGTGCCAGCAGCTTGGCTGGTAGCGATACGCAGTATTTT
TRBV20-1	TRBD2	-	TRBJ2-7	CSARQASGTNEQYF	TGCAGTGCTAGACAGGCTAGCGGGACGAACGAGCAGTACTTC
TRBV11-3	TRBD2	few	TRBJ2-3	CASSMGLAGSTDTQYF	TGTGCCAGCAGCATGGGACTAGCGGGTAGCACAGATACGCAGTATTTT
TRBV3-1	-	-	TRBJ2-2	CASRHEGGPGELFF	TGTGCCAGCAGACACGAGGGGGGGCCCGGGGAGCTGTTTTTT
TRBV24-1	-	-	TRBJ2-1	CATSSSRGGDNEQFF	TGTGCCACCAGTAGTTCGAGGGGGGGAGACAATGAGCAGTTCTTC
TRBV2	-	-	TRBJ1-1	CASNRQLMNTEAFF	TGTGCCAGCAATCGACAGTTAATGAACACTGAAGCTTTCTTT
TRBV3-1	-	-	TRBJ1-1	CASLLGGRTEAFF	TGTGCCAGCCTTCTTGGGGGAAGAACTGAAGCTTTCTTT
TRBV12-3/TRBV12-4	TRBD2	-	TRBJ2-5	CASTYGGDQETQYF	TGTGCCAGCACCTACGGGGGGGACCAAGAGACCCAGTACTTC
TRBV30	TRBD1	-	TRBJ1-6	CACHRGLSSPLHF	TGTGCCTGCCACAGGGGGCTGAGTTCACCCCTCCACTTT
TRBV7-9	-	-	TRBJ2-1	CASNPRGSGANEQFF	TGTGCCAGCAACCCCCGGGGTAGCGGAGCCAATGAGCAGTTCTTC
TRBV20-1	-	-	TRBJ2-7	CSARGSNYEQYF	TGCAGTGCTAGAGGGAGCAACTACGAGCAGTACTTC
TRBV3-1	TRBD2	-	TRBJ2-1	CASSQDLPSGRPQFF	TGTGCCAGCAGCCAAGATCTCCCTAGCGGGAGGCCGCAGTTCTTC
TRBV4-3	-	-	TRBJ1-1	CASSQEAALNTEAFF	TGCGCCAGCAGCCAAGAGGCGGCCCTGAACACTGAAGCTTTCTTT
TRBV20-1	-	-	TRBJ2-4	CSALKRDKNIQYF	TGCAGTGCTTTAAAGAGGGACAAAAACATTCAGTACTTC
TRBV28	-	few	TRBJ2-1	CASSLGGNYNEQFF	TGTGCCAGCAGTTTAGGCGGGAACTACAATGAGCAGTTCTTC
TRBV12-3/TRBV12-4	TRBD1	-	TRBJ1-1	CASGPTGETEAFF	TGTGCCAGCGGCCCGACAGGGGAGACTGAAGCTTTCTTT
TRBV20-1	TRBD1	-	TRBJ1-2	CSAGTGGYGYTF	TGCAGTGCTGGGACAGGGGGCTATGGCTACACCTTC
TRBV30	TRBD2	-	TRBJ2-1	CAWSASGRFPFF	TGTGCCTGGAGCGCGAGCGGGAGGTTTCCGTTCTTC
TRBV5-1	TRBD2	-	TRBJ2-5	CASSSIAGGETQYF	TGCGCCAGCAGCTCGATAGCGGGAGGAGAGACCCAGTACTTC
TRBV3-1	TRBD1	-	TRBJ2-2	CASSQEGQLTGELFF	TGTGCCAGCAGCCAAGAGGGACAGCTTACCGGGGAGCTGTTTTTT
TRBV29-1	-	few	TRBJ2-7	CSVTRAYEQYF	TGCAGCGTGACAAGAGCCTACGAGCAGTACTTC
TRBV4-1	-	-	TRBJ2-1	CASSLHNEQFF	TGCGCCAGCAGCCTTCACAATGAGCAGTTCTTC
TRBV5-5	-	-	TRBJ1-6	CASSLWTVTDSPLHF	TGTGCCAGCAGCTTATGGACAGTGACGGATTCACCCCTCCACTTT